This T cell receptor (beta chain) was observed in a study of blood T cells in healthy people across ages (dated by TCRdb to between 2014 and 2017). The study in broad terms: In model experiments, roughly one uniquely barcoded TCR beta cDNA molecule per two T cells was captured by template switching. To track age-related changes in TCR beta repertoire diversity, the study relied on deep sequencing normalized with unique cDNA molecular identifiers. The donors were divided into four age groups: young (average around 16 years), middle-aged (approximately 41), aged (about 62) and long-lived (nearly 85). The study analyzed two additional independent replicas of 1 million unique cDNA reads from the same blood draw for two donors, one aged 18 to 30 and one aged 80 or older. To avoid experimental bias, donors of different ages were randomly spread across the sequencing lanes.

Of note for this clonotype: Its antigen target is currently unknown. It may be a read error: a sequence one base away is much more abundant.

CDR1 and CDR2, per the germline V gene, are SGHTA and FQGNSA. V and J lose 2 bases and 6 bases, and a span of 7 bases separates them. Including the terminal cysteine and phenylalanine, the CDR3 comprises 12 residues. Only CDR3 DNA is held: 36 bases, read in frame from base 1. Library method: 5' RACE. A second roughly 7 to 11 cycle PCR used a sample-barcoded 5' primer and a J-beta primer mix. Each TCR beta cDNA molecule received a unique molecular identifier from a template-switch 5' adaptor carrying 12 random nucleotides. At least 2.5 million CDR3-containing paired-end reads were obtained from each sample. All of the RNA was converted into first-strand cDNA using the Mint cDNA synthesis kit, with a TRBC-specific oligonucleotide serving as the primer. Following uracil-DNA glycosylase treatment, a first 18-cycle PCR with universal primers M1SS and BC2_uni_R was performed on all cDNA. The paper's processing steps were these. For normalization, 1 million high-quality reads, each with a distinct molecular identifier, were randomly selected from each sample. Reads with shared molecular identifiers were discarded instead of being binned into consensus sequences. CDR3 identification, clonotype clustering and error correction used MiTCR with a Q25 quality threshold and the strictest error-elimination algorithm. A nonparametric unseen species model using Euler transformation provided a lower-bound estimate of total TCR beta diversity. TCRdb trimmed the raw reads at Q25, called clones with MiXCR and kept productive beta chains. Rows are combined by CDR3 protein, so each entry shows the most common genes and DNA. The V and J calls were determined by TCRdb, not by the authors. For this sample the table gives 1.5 million to 2 million distinct CDR3 sequences, of which about 39% were detected only once. The leading ten clones occupy 20% to 25% of the sample.

The donors were 40 or so Caucasian individuals from Russia, aged roughly 6 to 100 years, who were systemically healthy. About 10 milliliters of peripheral blood were collected from each donor into EDTA-treated Vacutainer tubes. Ficoll-Paque density-gradient centrifugation was used to isolate PBMCs, with at least 6.5 million per sample. Total RNA was extracted from PBMCs with Trizol reagent, with at least 5 micrograms obtained per sample. Naive CD45RAhigh/CD27high T cell percentages were measured by flow cytometry on a PBMC aliquot from every donor. General findings and caveats noted by the study authors: Observed TCR beta diversity per million T cells fell roughly linearly with age, and a significant reduction was already apparent by age around 36. Compared with the aged group, the long-lived group had more naive CD4+ T cells, fewer expanded clones and increased TCR diversity, suggesting age selection. The CMV infection status of donors was not known, potentially confounding age-related changes in expanded clonotypes. Since profiling was done on bulk unsorted PBMCs, naive and antigen-experienced compartments could not be conclusively compared. Observed TCR beta diversity correlated strongly with the percentage of naive T cells measured by flow cytometry. Estimates of total diversity from one million sequenced T cells were regarded as lower bounds and underestimates.

Sequencing was performed on blood. Recombination connected TRBV7-2 to TRBJ1-1, with the D gene not confidently named. The receptor was derived from a human donor in good health. The bases read TGTGCCAGCAGCTTACGAGGTCCTGAAGCTTTCTTT. Translated, this gives CASSLRGPEAFF.